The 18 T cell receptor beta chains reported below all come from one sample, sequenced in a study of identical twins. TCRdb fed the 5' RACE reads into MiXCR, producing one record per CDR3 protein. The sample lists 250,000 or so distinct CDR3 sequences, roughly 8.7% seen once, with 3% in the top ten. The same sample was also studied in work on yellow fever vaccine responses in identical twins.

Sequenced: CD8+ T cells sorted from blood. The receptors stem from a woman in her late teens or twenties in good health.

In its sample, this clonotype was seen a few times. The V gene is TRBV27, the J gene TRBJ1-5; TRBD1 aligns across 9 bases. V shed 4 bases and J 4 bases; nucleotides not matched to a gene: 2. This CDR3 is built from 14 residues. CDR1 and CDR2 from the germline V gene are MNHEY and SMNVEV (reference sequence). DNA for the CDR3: TGTGCCAGCAGTTCCGGGACAGGGAATCAGCCCCAGCATTTT. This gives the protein CASSSGTGNQPQHF.

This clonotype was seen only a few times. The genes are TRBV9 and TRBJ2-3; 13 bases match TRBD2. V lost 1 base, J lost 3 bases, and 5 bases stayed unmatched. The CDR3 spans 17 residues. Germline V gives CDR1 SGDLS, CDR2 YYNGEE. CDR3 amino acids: CASSVKGLAGVTDTQYF. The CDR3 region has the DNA TGTGCCAGCAGCGTAAAAGGACTAGCGGGGGTTACAGATACGCAGTATTTT. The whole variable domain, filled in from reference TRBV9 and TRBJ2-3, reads DSGVTQTPKHLITATGQRVTLRCSPRSGDLSVYWYQQSLDQGLQFLIQYYNGEERAKGNILERFSAQQFPDLHSELNLSSLELGDSALYFCASSVKGLAGVTDTQYFGPGTRLTVL.

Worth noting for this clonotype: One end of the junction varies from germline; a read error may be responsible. CDR3 DNA sequence: TGTGCCTGCAGCAGTCCCGGGACAGGAGACTCTGGGGCCAACGTCCTGACTTTC. Translation: CACSSPGTGDSGANVLTF. V and J are TRBV12-3 or TRBV12-4 and TRBJ2-6; 8 positions match TRBD1. The CDR3 sequence is 18 residues long.

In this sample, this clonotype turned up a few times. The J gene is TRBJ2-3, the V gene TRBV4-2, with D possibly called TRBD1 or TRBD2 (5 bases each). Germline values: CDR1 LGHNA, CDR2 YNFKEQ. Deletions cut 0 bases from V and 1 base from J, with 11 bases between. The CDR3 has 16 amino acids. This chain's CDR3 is CASSQEEGSGTDTQYF. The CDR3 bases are TGTGCCAGCAGCCAAGAAGAGGGGTCCGGCACAGATACGCAGTATTTT.

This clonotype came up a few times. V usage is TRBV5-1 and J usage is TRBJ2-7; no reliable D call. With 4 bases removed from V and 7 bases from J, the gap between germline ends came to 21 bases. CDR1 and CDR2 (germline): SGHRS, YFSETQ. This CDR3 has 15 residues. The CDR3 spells CASSVIGPTLGEQYF. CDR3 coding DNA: TGCGCCAGCAGCGTGATAGGTCCAACTCTGGGGGAGCAGTACTTC.

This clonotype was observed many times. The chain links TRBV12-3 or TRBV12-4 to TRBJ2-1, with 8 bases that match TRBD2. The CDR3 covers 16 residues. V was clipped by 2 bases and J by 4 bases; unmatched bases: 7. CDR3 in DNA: TGTGCCAGCAGTTTAACGGCGGGGGGCCCGTACAATGAGCAGTTCTTC. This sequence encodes CASSLTAGGPYNEQFF.

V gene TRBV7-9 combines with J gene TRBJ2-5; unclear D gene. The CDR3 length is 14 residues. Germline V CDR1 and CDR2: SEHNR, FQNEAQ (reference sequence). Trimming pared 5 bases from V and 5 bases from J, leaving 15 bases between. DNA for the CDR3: TGTGCCAGCAGCGCCGACGAGGTTGAGGAGACCCAGTACTTC. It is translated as CASSADEVEETQYF.

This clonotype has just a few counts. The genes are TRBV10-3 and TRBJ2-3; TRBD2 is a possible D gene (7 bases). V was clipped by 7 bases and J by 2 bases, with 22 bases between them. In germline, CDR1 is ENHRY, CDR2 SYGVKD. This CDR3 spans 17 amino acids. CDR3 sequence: CAIKQGLRGRDTDTQYF. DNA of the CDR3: TGTGCCATCAAACAGGGACTCCGAGGGAGGGACACAGATACGCAGTATTTT.

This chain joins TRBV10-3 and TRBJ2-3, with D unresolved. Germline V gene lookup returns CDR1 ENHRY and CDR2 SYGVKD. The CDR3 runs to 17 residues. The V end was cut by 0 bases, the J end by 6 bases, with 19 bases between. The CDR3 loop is CAISESFLGYSVDTQYF. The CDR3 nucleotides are TGTGCCATCAGTGAGTCGTTTTTGGGGTACAGCGTGGATACGCAGTATTTT.

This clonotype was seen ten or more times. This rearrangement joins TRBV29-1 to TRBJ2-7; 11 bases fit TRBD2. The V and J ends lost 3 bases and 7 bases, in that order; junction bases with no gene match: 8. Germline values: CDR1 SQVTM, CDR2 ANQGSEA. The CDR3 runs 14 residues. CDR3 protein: CSVEGLAGGEEQYF. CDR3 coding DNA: TGCAGCGTTGAGGGGCTAGCGGGAGGTGAAGAGCAGTACTTC.

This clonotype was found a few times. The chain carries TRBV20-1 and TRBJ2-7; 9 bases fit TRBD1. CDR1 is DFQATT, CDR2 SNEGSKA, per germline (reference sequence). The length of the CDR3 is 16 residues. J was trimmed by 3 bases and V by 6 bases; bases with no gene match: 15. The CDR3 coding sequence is TGCAGTGCCAATCATCCCCCCCGGGGACAGGGCTACGAGCAGTACTTC. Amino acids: CSANHPPRGQGYEQYF.

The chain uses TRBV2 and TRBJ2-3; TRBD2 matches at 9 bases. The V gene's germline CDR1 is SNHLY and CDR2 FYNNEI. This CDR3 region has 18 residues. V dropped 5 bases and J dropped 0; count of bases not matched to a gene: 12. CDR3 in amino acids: CASSTDGWTSDSTDTQYF. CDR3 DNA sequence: TGTGCCAGCAGTACGGATGGGTGGACTAGCGATAGCACAGATACGCAGTATTTT.

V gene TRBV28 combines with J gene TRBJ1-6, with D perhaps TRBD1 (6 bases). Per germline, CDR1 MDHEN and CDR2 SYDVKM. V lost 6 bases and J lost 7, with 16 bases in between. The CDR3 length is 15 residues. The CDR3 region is CASSPLTGGNSPLHF. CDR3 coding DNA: TGTGCCAGCAGCCCCCTGACGGGGGGCAATTCACCCCTCCACTTT. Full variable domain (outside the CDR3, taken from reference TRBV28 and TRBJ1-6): DVKVTQSSRYLVKRTGEKVFLECVQDMDHENMFWYRQDPGLGLRLIYFSYDVKMKEKGDIPEGYSVSREKKERFSLILESASTNQTSMYLCASSPLTGGNSPLHFGNGTRLTVT.

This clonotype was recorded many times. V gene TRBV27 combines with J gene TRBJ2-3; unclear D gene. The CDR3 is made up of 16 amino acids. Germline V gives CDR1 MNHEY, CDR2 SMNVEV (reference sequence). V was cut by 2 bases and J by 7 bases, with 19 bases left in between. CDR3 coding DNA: TGTGCCAGCAGTTTAACGTTGGGGTCGACAACACATACGCAGTATTTT. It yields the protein CASSLTLGSTTHTQYF.

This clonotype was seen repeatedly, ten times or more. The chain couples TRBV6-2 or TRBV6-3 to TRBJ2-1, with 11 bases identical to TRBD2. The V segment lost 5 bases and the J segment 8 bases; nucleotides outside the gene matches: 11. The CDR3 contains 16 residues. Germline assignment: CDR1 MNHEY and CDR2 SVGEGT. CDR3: CASSNLGLAGGDEQFF. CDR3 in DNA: TGTGCCAGCAGTAATCTAGGACTAGCGGGTGGCGATGAGCAGTTCTTC.

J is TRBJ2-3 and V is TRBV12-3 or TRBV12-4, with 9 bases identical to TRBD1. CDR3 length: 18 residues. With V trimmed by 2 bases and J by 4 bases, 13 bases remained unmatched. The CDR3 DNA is TGTGCCAGCAGTTTATCCTTCGGCGGACAGGGGTTCGCAGATACGCAGTATTTT. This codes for CASSLSFGGQGFADTQYF.

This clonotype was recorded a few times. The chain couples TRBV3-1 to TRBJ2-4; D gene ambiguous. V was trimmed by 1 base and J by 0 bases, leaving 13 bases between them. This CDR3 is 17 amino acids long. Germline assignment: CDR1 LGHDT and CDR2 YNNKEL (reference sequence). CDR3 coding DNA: TGTGCCAGCAGCCAAGTTAACAGACAAGGAGCCAAAAACATTCAGTACTTC. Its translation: CASSQVNRQGAKNIQYF.

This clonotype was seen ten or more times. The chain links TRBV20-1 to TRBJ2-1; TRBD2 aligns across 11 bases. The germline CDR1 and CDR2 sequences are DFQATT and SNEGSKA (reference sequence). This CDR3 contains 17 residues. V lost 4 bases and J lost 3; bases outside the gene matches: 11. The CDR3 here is CSAIEGIAGGLYNEQFF. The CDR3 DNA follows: TGCAGTGCTATAGAGGGGATAGCGGGGGGGCTCTACAATGAGCAGTTCTTC.